The rows below give T cell receptor beta chains drawn from one sample of a study of T-cell memory formation after mild COVID-19. TCRdb fed the 5' RACE reads into MiXCR, producing one record per CDR3 protein. This table holds hundreds of thousands of distinct CDR3 sequences, roughly 25% found once. The sequenced material came from PBMCs or a T cell subset sorted from them (not recorded which). All receptors derive from an adult woman who had mild COVID-19 (a few samples of this study predate the infection). Cell type and time point are not known. Each CDR3 is given with its conserved first and last residue. D genes are given only for firm matches.

>TRBJ2-7|TRBD1|TRBV7-6
CASSLNPTTTGAYEQYF
>TRBJ2-7|TRBD1|TRBV27
CASSPFADRVIYEQYF
>TRBJ2-1|-|TRBV5-1
CASSSTSPYNEQFF
>TRBJ2-3|-|TRBV7-2
CASSHWTGTDTQYF
>TRBJ1-1|-|TRBV7-6
CASSLEAAGAWTEAFF
>TRBJ1-1|TRBD1|TRBV5-1
CASSTGQGSFGTEAFF
>TRBJ1-1|-|TRBV12-3/TRBV12-4
CASRGDFTEAFF
>TRBJ2-1|-|TRBV7-2
CASSLAYRGAGDEQFF
>TRBJ1-1|TRBD1|TRBV6-6
CASSHGQVGNTEAFF
>TRBJ2-3|TRBD2|TRBV7-9
CASSDGREDDTQYF
>TRBJ2-1|TRBD2|TRBV7-9
CASSFLAGEQFF
>TRBJ2-1|TRBD2|TRBV10-3
CAISHPFLAGVGNEQFF
>TRBJ1-4|-|TRBV6-5
CASSYVGRSGEKLFF
>TRBJ2-1|TRBD2|TRBV7-2
CASSLVSSGGVSEYNEQFF
>TRBJ2-3|TRBD2|TRBV29-1
CSVEPSGRYTDTQYF
>TRBJ1-2|-|TRBV6-5
CASSYSRDSSYGYTF
>TRBJ2-5|-|TRBV7-8
CASSLWLTEETQYF
>TRBJ2-7|-|TRBV5-5
CASSFGTGANEQYF
>TRBJ1-1|-|TRBV7-9
CASSLRQAEAFF
>TRBJ1-6|TRBD1|TRBV7-9
CASSLISGTVNSPLHF
>TRBJ2-3|TRBD2|TRBV28
CASSLLREVGTDTQYF
>TRBJ2-7|TRBD1|TRBV3-1
CASSPSILGTGAYEQYF
>TRBJ1-6|-|TRBV4-3
CASSQVAGRFDWNSPLHF